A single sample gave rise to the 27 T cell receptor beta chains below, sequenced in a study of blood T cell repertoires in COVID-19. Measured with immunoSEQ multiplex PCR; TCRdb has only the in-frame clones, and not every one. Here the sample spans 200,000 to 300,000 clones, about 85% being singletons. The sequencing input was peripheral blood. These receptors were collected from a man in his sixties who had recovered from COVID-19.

DNA for the CDR3: TGCAGCGCCGGGGGATTCGGAGGGGACGGGGCTAACTATGGCTACACCTTC. This encodes CSAGGFGGDGANYGYTF. The V and J genes are TRBV29-1 and TRBJ1-2; tentative D call: TRBD1 (5 bases). The germline V gene encodes CDR1 SQVTM and CDR2 ANQGSEA. The CDR3 is 17 residues long. V lost 7 bases and J 0 bases, leaving 24 bases between the germline ends.

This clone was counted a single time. In DNA form, the CDR3 reads TGTGCCAGCAGCCTTGACAGGGGGCTAACCTACGAGCAGTACTTC. Its translation is CASSLDRGLTYEQYF. The chain combines TRBV7-9 with TRBJ2-7; 10 positions match TRBD1. Germline lookup yields CDR1 SEHNR and CDR2 FQNEAQ (reference sequence). This CDR3 region has 15 residues. Unmatched junction bases numbered 6, after V lost 5 bases and J lost 2 bases.

This CDR3 is CATSRWWTGSNQPQHF. The CDR3 DNA follows: TGTGCCACCAGCAGATGGTGGACAGGAAGCAATCAGCCCCAGCATTTT. The chain is built from TRBV15 and TRBJ1-5; the match to TRBD1 covers 7 bases. From germline, CDR1 is LNHNV and CDR2 YYDKDF (reference sequence). The junction had 5 bases not matched to a gene; V was cut back by 2 bases and J by 1 base. The CDR3 consists of 16 residues.

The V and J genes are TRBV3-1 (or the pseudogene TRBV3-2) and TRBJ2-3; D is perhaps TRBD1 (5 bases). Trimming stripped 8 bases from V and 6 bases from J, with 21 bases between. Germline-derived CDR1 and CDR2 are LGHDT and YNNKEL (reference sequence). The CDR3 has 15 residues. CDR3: CASSPRAWIYDTQYF. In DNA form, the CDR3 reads TGTGCCAGCTCCCCCAGGGCTTGGATTTATGATACGCAGTATTTT.

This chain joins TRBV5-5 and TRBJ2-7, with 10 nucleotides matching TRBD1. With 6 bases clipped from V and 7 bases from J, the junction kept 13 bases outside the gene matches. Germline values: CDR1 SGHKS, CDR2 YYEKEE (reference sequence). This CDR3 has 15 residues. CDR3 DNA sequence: TGTGCCAGCACGCGGAGGCGGGACAGGGGATGGGAGCAGTACGTC. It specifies CASTRRRDRGWEQYV.

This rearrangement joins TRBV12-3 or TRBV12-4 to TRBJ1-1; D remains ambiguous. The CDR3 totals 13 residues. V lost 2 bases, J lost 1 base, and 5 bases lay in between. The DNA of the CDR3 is TGTGCCAGCAGTTTAAGACAGAACACTGAAGCTTTCTTT. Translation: CASSLRQNTEAFF.

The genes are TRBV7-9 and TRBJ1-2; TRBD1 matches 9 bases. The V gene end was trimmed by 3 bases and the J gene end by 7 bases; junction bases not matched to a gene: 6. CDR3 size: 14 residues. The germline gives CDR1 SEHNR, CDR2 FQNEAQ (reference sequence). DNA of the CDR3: TGTGCCAGCAGCTTTGACAGGGGGTCTAGTGGCTACACCTTC. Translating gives CASSFDRGSSGYTF.

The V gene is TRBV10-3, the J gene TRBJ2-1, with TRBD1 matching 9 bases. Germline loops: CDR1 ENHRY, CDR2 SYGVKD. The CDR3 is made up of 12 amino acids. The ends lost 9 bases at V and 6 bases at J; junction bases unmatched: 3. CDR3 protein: CAISTGGNEQFF. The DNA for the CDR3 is TGTGCCATTTCGACAGGGGGCAATGAGCAGTTCTTC.

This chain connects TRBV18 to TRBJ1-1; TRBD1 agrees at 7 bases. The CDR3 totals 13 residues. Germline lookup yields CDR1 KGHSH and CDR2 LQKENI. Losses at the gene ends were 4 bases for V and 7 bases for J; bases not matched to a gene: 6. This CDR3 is CASSQTGDGEAFF. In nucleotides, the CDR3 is TGTGCCAGCTCACAAACAGGGGATGGTGAAGCTTTCTTT.

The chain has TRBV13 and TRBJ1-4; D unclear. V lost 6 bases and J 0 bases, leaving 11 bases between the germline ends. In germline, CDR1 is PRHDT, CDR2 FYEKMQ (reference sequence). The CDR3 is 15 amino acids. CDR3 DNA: TGTGCCAGCAGGGAGGGTGTTGCAACTAATGAAAAACTGTTTTTT. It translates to CASREGVATNEKLFF.

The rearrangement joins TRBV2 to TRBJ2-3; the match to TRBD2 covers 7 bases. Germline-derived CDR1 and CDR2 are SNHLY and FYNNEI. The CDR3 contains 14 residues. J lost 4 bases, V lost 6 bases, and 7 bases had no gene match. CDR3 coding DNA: TGTGCCAGCAGACCTCCGGCGGGGGCAGATACGCAGTATTTT. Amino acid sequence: CASRPPAGADTQYF.

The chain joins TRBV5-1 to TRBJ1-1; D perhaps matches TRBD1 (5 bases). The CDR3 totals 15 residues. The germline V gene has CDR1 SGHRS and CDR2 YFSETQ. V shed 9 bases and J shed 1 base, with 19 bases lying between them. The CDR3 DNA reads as TGCGCCACCACCCCCGGGGGGGGAAGGAACACTGAAGCTTTCTTT. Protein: CATTPGGGRNTEAFF.

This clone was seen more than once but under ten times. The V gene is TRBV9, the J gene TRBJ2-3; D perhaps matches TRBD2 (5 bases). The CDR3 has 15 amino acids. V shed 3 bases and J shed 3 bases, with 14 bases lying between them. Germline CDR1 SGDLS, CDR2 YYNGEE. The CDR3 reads CASSAGYLFTDTQYF. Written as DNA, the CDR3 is TGTGCCAGCAGCGCGGGGTACCTCTTTACAGATACGCAGTATTTT.

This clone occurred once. CDR3 in amino acids: CASSRGHSYEQYF. In nucleotides, the CDR3 is TGCGCCAGCAGTAGGGGCCACTCCTACGAGCAGTACTTC. V usage is TRBV10-2 and J usage is TRBJ2-7; D may be TRBD1 (5 bases). The V gene's germline CDR1 is WSHSY and CDR2 SAAADI. V was pared by 5 bases and J by 0 bases, with 8 bases between. This CDR3 is 13 amino acids long.

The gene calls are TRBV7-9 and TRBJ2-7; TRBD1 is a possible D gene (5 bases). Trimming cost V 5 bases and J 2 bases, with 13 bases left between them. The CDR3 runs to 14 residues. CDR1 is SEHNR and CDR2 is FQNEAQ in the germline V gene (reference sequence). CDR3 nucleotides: TGTGCCAGCAGCCTACCCCAGGGCCCCTACGAGCAGTACTTC. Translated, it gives CASSLPQGPYEQYF.

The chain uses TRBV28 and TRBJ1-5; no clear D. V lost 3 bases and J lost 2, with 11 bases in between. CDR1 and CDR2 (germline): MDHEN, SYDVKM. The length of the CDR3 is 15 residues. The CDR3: CASSFGTGRNQPQHF. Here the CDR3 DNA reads TGTGCCAGCAGTTTTGGAACTGGGCGCAATCAGCCCCAGCATTTT.

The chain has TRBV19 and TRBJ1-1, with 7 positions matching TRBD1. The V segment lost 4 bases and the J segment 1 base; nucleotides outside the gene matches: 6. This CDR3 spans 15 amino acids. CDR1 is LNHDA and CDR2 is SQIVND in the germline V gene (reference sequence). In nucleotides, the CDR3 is TGTGCCAGTAGTAGGGCGACAGGGACGAACACTGAAGCTTTCTTT. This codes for CASSRATGTNTEAFF.

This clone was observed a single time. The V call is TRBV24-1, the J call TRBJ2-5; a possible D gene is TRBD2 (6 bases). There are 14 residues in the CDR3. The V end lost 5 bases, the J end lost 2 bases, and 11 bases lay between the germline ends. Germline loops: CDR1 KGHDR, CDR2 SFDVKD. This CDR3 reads CATSAGGVQETQYF. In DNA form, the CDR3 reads TGTGCCACCAGTGCCGGGGGTGTGCAAGAGACCCAGTACTTC.

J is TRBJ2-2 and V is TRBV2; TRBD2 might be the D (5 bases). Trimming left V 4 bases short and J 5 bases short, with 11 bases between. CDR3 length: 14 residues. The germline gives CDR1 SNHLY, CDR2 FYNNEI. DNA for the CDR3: TGTGCCAGCAGTGGGCTAGCAGGTACCGGGGAGCTGTTTTTT. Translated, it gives CASSGLAGTGELFF.

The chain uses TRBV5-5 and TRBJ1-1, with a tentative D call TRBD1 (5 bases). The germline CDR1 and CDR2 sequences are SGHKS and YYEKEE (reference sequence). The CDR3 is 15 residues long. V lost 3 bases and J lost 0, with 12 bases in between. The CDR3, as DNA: TGTGCCAGCAGCTATGACAGCCGCATGAACACTGAAGCTTTCTTT. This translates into CASSYDSRMNTEAFF.

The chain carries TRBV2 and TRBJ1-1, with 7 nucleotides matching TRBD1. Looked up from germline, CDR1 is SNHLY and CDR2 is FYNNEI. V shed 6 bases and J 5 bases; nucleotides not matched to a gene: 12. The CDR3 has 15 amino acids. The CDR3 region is CASSEGNRGWTEAFF. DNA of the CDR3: TGTGCCAGCAGCGAGGGGAACAGGGGATGGACTGAAGCTTTCTTT.

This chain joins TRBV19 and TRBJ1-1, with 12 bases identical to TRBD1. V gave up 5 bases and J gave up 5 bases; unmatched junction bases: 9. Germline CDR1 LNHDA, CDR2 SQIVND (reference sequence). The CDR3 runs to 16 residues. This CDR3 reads CASSWGQGAAGTEAFF. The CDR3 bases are TGTGCCAGTAGTTGGGGACAGGGGGCGGCCGGTACTGAAGCTTTCTTT.

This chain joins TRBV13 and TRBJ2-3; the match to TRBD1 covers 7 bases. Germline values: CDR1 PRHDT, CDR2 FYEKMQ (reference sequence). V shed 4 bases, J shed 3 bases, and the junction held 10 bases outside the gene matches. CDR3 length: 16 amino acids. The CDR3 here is CASSSPQGRATDTQYF. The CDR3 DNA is TGTGCCAGCAGCTCCCCACAGGGGCGAGCAACAGATACGCAGTATTTT.

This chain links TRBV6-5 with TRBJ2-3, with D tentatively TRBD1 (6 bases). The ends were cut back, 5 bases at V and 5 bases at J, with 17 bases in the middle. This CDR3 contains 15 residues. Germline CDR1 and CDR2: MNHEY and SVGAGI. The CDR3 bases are TGTGCCAGCAGTCTAACAGGGAGTGCGGGAGATACGCAGTATTTT. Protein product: CASSLTGSAGDTQYF.

CDR3 sequence reads: CASSPELNQPQHF. The CDR3 DNA is TGTGCCAGCTCACCAGAACTCAATCAGCCCCAGCATTTT. This chain uses TRBV18 with TRBJ1-5; D is undetermined. V lost 2 bases, J lost 3 bases, and 5 bases lay in between. CDR3 size: 13 residues. Per the germline V gene, CDR1 is KGHSH and CDR2 is LQKENI.

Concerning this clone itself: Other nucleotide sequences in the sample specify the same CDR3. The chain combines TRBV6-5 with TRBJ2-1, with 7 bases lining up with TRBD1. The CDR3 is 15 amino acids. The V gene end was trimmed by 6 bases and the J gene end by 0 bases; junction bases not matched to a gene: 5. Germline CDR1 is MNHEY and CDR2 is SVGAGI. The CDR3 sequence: CASRGDRSSYNEQFF. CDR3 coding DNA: TGTGCCAGCAGGGGGGACAGAAGCTCCTACAATGAGCAGTTCTTC.

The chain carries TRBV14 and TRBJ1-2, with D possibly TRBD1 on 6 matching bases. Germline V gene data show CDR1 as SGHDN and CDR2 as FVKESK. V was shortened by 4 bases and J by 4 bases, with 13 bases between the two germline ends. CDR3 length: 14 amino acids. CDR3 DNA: TGTGCCAGCAGCCGGGCTGGACAGTTCTATGGCTACACCTTC. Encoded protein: CASSRAGQFYGYTF.